This T cell receptor (beta chain) stems from a study of OX40 agonist ivuxolimab in advanced cancers. Looking at the study overall: Patients were given ivuxolimab, an antibody that agonizes OX40 (CD134). Patients in dose escalation had liver, melanoma, kidney or head and neck cancers. Of the participants, around 39% had some prior anti-PD-1, anti-PD-L1 or anti-CTLA-4 therapy, which was allowed.

There are 14 residues in the CDR3. The V gene lost 4 bases and the J gene lost 3 bases, with 7 bases spanning the gap. Germline CDR1 MNHEY, CDR2 SVGAGI. This clone was counted between two and nine times. What it binds is unknown. Libraries were prepared by immunoSEQ multiplex PCR; TCRdb keeps only in-frame clonotypes and omits some of them. Of about 64,000 clones in the sample, 87% were seen once. Study results and caveats: Some nonresponders also had low normalized T-cell clonal expansion.

The material sequenced was CD4+ or CD8+ T cells sorted from blood, taken in a trial of the OX40 agonist ivuxolimab. This clonotype was sampled from an adult with an advanced solid tumor such as melanoma, head and neck, liver or kidney cancer. The chain has TRBV6-5 and TRBJ2-6, with D perhaps TRBD1 or TRBD2 (5 bases each). The CDR3 protein is CASSSGSGANVLTF. CDR3 sequence (DNA): TGTGCCAGCAGTTCAGGGAGTGGGGCCAACGTCCTGACTTTC.